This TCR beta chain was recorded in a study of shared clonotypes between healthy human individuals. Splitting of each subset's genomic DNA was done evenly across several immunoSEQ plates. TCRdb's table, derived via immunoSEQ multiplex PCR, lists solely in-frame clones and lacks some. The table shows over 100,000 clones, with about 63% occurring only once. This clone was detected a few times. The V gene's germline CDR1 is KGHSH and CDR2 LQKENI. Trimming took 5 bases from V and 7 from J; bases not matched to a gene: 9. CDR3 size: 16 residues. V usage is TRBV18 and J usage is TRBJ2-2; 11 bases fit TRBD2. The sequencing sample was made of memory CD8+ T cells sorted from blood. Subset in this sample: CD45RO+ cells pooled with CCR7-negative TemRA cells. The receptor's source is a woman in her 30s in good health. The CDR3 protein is CASSEITSGSNGELFF. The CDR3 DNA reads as TGTGCCAGCTCAGAAATCACTAGCGGGAGTAACGGGGAGCTGTTTTTT.